Following are 16 T cell receptor beta chains from one sample sequenced in a study of cytomegalovirus exposure and HLA in healthy donors. Amplification used 60 Vbeta primers and 13 Jbeta primers. Assay: immunoSEQ multiplex PCR; the TCRdb copy retains only in-frame clones and omits some. The sample records around 140,000 clones, 82% being singletons. The specimen sequenced was PBMCs. These receptors were collected from a woman aged 50 to 60 in good health and CMV-seropositive.

This chain links TRBV30 with TRBJ2-1, with D perhaps matching TRBD2 (5 bases). Per germline, CDR1 GTSNPN and CDR2 SVGIG (reference sequence). CDR3 length: 13 amino acids. The V and J ends lost 4 bases and 0 bases respectively, with 7 bases between them. The CDR3 spells CAWIGSSYNEQFF. DNA for the CDR3: TGTGCCTGGATAGGGAGCTCCTACAATGAGCAGTTCTTC.

This chain joins TRBV5-1 and TRBJ1-1; a weak D match, TRBD1 (5 bases). Germline V CDR1 and CDR2: SGHRS, YFSETQ. V shed 1 base and J shed 2 bases, with 9 bases lying between them. The length of the CDR3 is 14 residues. For the CDR3, the DNA is TGCGCCAGCAGCTTGATGCAGGGAAACACTGAAGCTTTCTTT. Its translation: CASSLMQGNTEAFF.

The rearrangement uses TRBV18 and TRBJ2-2, with TRBD1 matching 8 bases. J gave up 0 bases and V 5 bases, and 5 bases lay outside the gene matches. This CDR3 comprises 16 residues. Germline lookup yields CDR1 KGHSH and CDR2 LQKENI. Written as DNA, the CDR3 is TGTGCCAGCTCAGCCGTACAGGGGGCGAACACCGGGGAGCTGTTTTTT. This codes for CASSAVQGANTGELFF.

This clone has just a few counts. The chain has TRBV5-1 and TRBJ2-7, with a tentative D call TRBD2 (6 bases). Germline V lookup: CDR1 SGHRS, CDR2 YFSETQ. V lost 2 bases to trimming and J lost 3 bases, with 9 bases between them. CDR3 length: 13 residues. In DNA form, the CDR3 reads TGCGCCAGCAGCTTTCCCGGGAGCTACGAGCAGTACTTC. It encodes CASSFPGSYEQYF.

The chain is built from TRBV2 and TRBJ2-3, with 8 nucleotides matching TRBD2. CDR3 size: 14 residues. V lost 3 bases, J lost 6 bases, and 5 bases stayed unmatched. Per the germline V gene, CDR1 is SNHLY and CDR2 is FYNNEI. The chain's CDR3 is CASSDSGRTDTQYF. CDR3 nucleotides: TGTGCCAGCAGTGACAGCGGGAGAACCGATACGCAGTATTTT.

The chain is built from TRBV5-5 and TRBJ2-7; D ambiguous. Germline assignment: CDR1 SGHKS and CDR2 YYEKEE (reference sequence). V lost 4 bases and J lost 0, with 20 bases in between. CDR3 size: 17 residues. CDR3 DNA sequence: TGTGCCAGCAGCCGTGACTTTCCCCGCCTGAGCTCCTACGAGCAGTACTTC. Translation: CASSRDFPRLSSYEQYF.

The rearrangement joins TRBV30 to TRBJ1-4; D possibly corresponds to TRBD1 (6 bases). CDR1 and CDR2 from the germline V gene are GTSNPN and SVGIG (reference sequence). There are 17 residues in the CDR3. V was clipped by 0 bases and J by 0 bases, with 14 bases between them. In DNA, the CDR3 is TGTGCCTGGAGTGTTAACATTAACAGGGCAACTAATGAAAAACTGTTTTTT. This sequence encodes CAWSVNINRATNEKLFF.

The CDR3 reads CASSIGGPYGYTF. Written as DNA, the CDR3 is TGTGCCAGCAGCATCGGGGGGCCCTATGGCTACACCTTC. This chain joins TRBV28 and TRBJ1-2; maybe TRBD1 (6 bases). CDR1 is MDHEN, CDR2 SYDVKM, per germline. Between the trimmed V and J ends, which lost 6 bases and 4 bases, there was a span of 12 bases. The length of the CDR3 is 13 residues.

The V and J genes are TRBV9 and TRBJ2-3, with no clear D. The ends were cut back, 4 bases at V and 7 bases at J, with 10 bases in the middle. The CDR3 sequence is 12 residues long. Germline V lookup: CDR1 SGDLS, CDR2 YYNGEE. CDR3 in amino acids: CASSPALYTQYF. DNA of the CDR3: TGTGCCAGCAGCCCCGCGCTTTATACGCAGTATTTT. The variable domain in full, with the rest retrieved from reference TRBV9 and TRBJ2-3, is DSGVTQTPKHLITATGQRVTLRCSPRSGDLSVYWYQQSLDQGLQFLIQYYNGEERAKGNILERFSAQQFPDLHSELNLSSLELGDSALYFCASSPALYTQYFGPGTRLTVL.

This rearrangement joins TRBV13 to TRBJ1-2, with 8 bases identical to TRBD1. Trimming at V came to 5 bases and at J to 10 bases, leaving 12 bases not matched to a gene. The CDR3 spans 14 residues. Per germline, CDR1 PRHDT and CDR2 FYEKMQ (reference sequence). Written as DNA, the CDR3 is TGTGCCAGCAGCAAGGGACTCAAACAGGGGGACTACACCTTC. Amino acids: CASSKGLKQGDYTF.

The chain joins TRBV9 to TRBJ1-1; TRBD1 matches 7 bases. There are 14 residues in the CDR3. Germline CDR1 SGDLS, CDR2 YYNGEE. V gave up 1 base and J gave up 4 bases; unmatched junction bases: 4. The CDR3 region is CASSVTGTVTEAFF. DNA for the CDR3: TGTGCCAGCAGCGTAACCGGGACAGTCACTGAAGCTTTCTTT.

The chain is built from TRBV5-1 and TRBJ2-7; a weak D match, TRBD2 (6 bases). The CDR3 covers 13 residues. V was cut by 1 base and J by 3 bases, with 8 bases left in between. The germline gives CDR1 SGHRS, CDR2 YFSETQ. The CDR3 nucleotides are TGCGCCAGCAGCTTGCGGGGGAACTACGAGCAGTACTTC. Encoded protein: CASSLRGNYEQYF. The full variable domain, in which reference TRBV5-1 and TRBJ2-7 provide the parts outside the CDR3, is KAGVTQTPRYLIKTRGQQVTLSCSPISGHRSVSWYQQTPGQGLQFLFEYFSETQRNKGNFPGRFSGRQFSNSRSEMNVSTLELGDSALYLCASSLRGNYEQYFGPGTRLTVT.

J is TRBJ1-4 and V is TRBV4-3, with 7 bases identical to TRBD1. Trimming cost V 0 bases and J 5 bases; bases outside gene matches: 6. Germline values: CDR1 LGHNA, CDR2 YSLEER. The CDR3 is 16 amino acids. The CDR3 is CASSQEIGTVNEKLFF. In nucleotides, the CDR3 is TGCGCCAGCAGCCAAGAGATTGGGACAGTGAATGAAAAACTGTTTTTT.

This clone was seen once. The chain combines TRBV5-1 with TRBJ2-1; 8 bases map to TRBD2. The ends lost 0 bases at V and 9 bases at J; junction bases unmatched: 8. This CDR3 contains 15 residues. Looked up from germline, CDR1 is SGHRS and CDR2 is YFSETQ. This CDR3 is CASSLAGTSEGEQFF. CDR3 DNA: TGCGCCAGCAGCTTGGCCGGGACTAGTGAAGGTGAGCAGTTCTTC. Full variable domain (missing parts from reference TRBV5-1 and TRBJ2-1): KAGVTQTPRYLIKTRGQQVTLSCSPISGHRSVSWYQQTPGQGLQFLFEYFSETQRNKGNFPGRFSGRQFSNSRSEMNVSTLELGDSALYLCASSLAGTSEGEQFFGPGTRLTVL.

This sequence joins TRBV9 and TRBJ1-1; possible D gene TRBD1, 6 bases. This CDR3 has 16 amino acids. Germline V gene data show CDR1 as SGDLS and CDR2 as YYNGEE. The V and J ends lost 7 bases and 1 base respectively, with 20 bases between them. In DNA, the CDR3 is TGTGCCAGCGACCGCGCGGGGGGCCACGGGAACACTGAAGCTTTCTTT. Translating it yields CASDRAGGHGNTEAFF.

This chain links TRBV5-1 with TRBJ2-4, with 8 bases identical to TRBD2. This CDR3 is built from 15 residues. The V gene end was trimmed by 6 bases and the J gene end by 6 bases; junction bases not matched to a gene: 11. The germline gives CDR1 SGHRS, CDR2 YFSETQ. The CDR3 loop reads CASTPRGGRGNIQYF. DNA of the CDR3: TGCGCCAGCACCCCGCGCGGGGGGAGGGGAAACATTCAGTACTTC.